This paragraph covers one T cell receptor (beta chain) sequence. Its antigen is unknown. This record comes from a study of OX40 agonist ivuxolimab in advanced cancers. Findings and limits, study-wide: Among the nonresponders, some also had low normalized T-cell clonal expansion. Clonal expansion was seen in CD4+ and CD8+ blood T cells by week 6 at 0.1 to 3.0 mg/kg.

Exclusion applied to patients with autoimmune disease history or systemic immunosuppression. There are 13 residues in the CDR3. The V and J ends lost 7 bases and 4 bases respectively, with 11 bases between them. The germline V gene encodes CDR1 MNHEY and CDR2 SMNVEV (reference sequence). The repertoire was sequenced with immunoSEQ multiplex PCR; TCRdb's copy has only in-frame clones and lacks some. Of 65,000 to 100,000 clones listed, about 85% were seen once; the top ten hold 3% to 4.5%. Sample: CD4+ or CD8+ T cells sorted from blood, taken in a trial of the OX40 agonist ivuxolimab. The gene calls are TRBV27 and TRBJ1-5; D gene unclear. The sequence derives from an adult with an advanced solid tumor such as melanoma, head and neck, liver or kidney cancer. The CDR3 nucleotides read TGTGCCAGCATGGGCTTGCGAAATCAGCCCCAGCATTTT. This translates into CASMGLRNQPQHF.